One and the same sample provided the 11 T cell receptor beta chains below, sequenced in a study of blood T cell repertoires in COVID-19. Method: immunoSEQ multiplex PCR; TCRdb's copy keeps in-frame clones and lacks some. The sample shows about 190,000 clones, around 90% of them seen only once. The sample taken for sequencing was peripheral blood. The source of these receptors is a man aged 50 to 60 with acute or convalescent COVID-19.

CDR3 nucleotides: TGTGCCTGGAGCCAGGACTTCCAAGAGACCCAGTACTTC. Amino acids: CAWSQDFQETQYF. The genes are TRBV30 and TRBJ2-5; weak D call: TRBD2 (5 bases). V lost 3 bases and J 1 base, leaving 9 bases between the germline ends. The CDR3 length is 13 residues. Germline V CDR1 and CDR2: GTSNPN, SVGIG (reference sequence). The full variable domain, rest sourced from reference TRBV30 and TRBJ2-5, is SQTIHQWPATLVQPVGSPLSLECTVEGTSNPNLYWYRQAAGRGLQLLFYSVGIGQISSEVPQNLSASRPQDRQFILSSKKLLLSDSGFYLCAWSQDFQETQYFGPGTRLLVL.

This sequence joins TRBV7-3 and TRBJ1-6; TRBD1 agrees at 10 bases. The CDR3 totals 14 residues. V shed 5 bases and J 10 bases; nucleotides not matched to a gene: 5. Germline V gene data show CDR1 as SGHTA and CDR2 as FQGTGA. The CDR3 DNA reads as TGTGCCAGCAGCGCGGGACAGGGGAGGTCACCCCTCCACTTT. It codes for CASSAGQGRSPLHF.

The chain employs TRBV9 and TRBJ2-7, with a tentative D call TRBD1 (6 bases). Trimming removed 3 bases from V and 2 bases from J, with 12 bases in between. Per the germline V gene, CDR1 is SGDLS and CDR2 is YYNGEE. The CDR3 spans 14 residues. The CDR3 region is CASSDREFPYEQYF. The CDR3 DNA reads as TGTGCCAGCAGCGACAGGGAATTCCCCTACGAGCAGTACTTC.

The CDR3 here is CASSMASAYYEQYF. The CDR3 DNA reads as TGTGCCAGTAGTATGGCTAGCGCCTACTACGAGCAGTACTTC. The V gene is TRBV19, the J gene TRBJ2-7; TRBD2 is a possible D gene (6 bases). Germline V gene data show CDR1 as LNHDA and CDR2 as SQIVND (reference sequence). The V end was cut by 3 bases, the J end by 3 bases, with 12 bases between. The CDR3 is 14 residues long.

The rearrangement uses TRBV28 and TRBJ2-1; the match to TRBD2 covers 10 bases. The CDR3 has 15 amino acids. V trimming: 5 bases; J trimming: 10 bases; junction bases outside the gene matches: 11. Germline V CDR1 and CDR2: MDHEN, SYDVKM. CDR3 loop: CASSLAGTSVQEQFF. The CDR3 DNA is TGTGCCAGCAGTCTTGCCGGGACTAGCGTTCAGGAGCAGTTCTTC.

The chain recombines TRBV7-2 with TRBJ1-6; D remains unclear. V was pared by 1 base and J by 4 bases, with 11 bases between. The V gene's germline CDR1 is SGHTA and CDR2 FQGNSA. The CDR3 covers 16 residues. The CDR3 DNA sequence: TGTGCCAGCAGCTTAGTTTCAGAACCGTATAATTCACCCCTCCACTTT. Protein product: CASSLVSEPYNSPLHF.

In this sample, this clone turned up once. This rearrangement joins TRBV9 to TRBJ1-6, with 8 bases identical to TRBD1. The CDR3 runs to 14 residues. CDR1 SGDLS and CDR2 YYNGEE come from the germline V gene. The trim removed 0 bases at V and 7 bases at J, leaving 0 bases unmatched. Here the CDR3 reads CASSVGTGNSPLHF. The CDR3 DNA is TGTGCCAGCAGCGTAGGGACAGGGAATTCACCCCTCCACTTT.

The chain uses TRBV7-2 and TRBJ2-4; D might be TRBD2 (7 bases). CDR3 length: 17 amino acids. Trimming took off 0 bases at V and 0 bases at J, with 12 bases between the two ends. The germline gives CDR1 SGHTA, CDR2 FQGNSA. CDR3 amino acids: CASSLAGAGQAKNIQYF. The CDR3 nucleotides are TGTGCCAGCAGCTTAGCAGGAGCGGGACAAGCCAAAAACATTCAGTACTTC.

J is TRBJ1-2 and V is TRBV11-2; D is perhaps TRBD1 (5 bases). With 3 bases removed from V and 8 bases from J, the gap between germline ends came to 16 bases. In germline, CDR1 is SGHAT, CDR2 FQNNGV. The CDR3 spans 14 residues. Here the CDR3 reads CASSLARAIGGYTF. CDR3 nucleotide sequence: TGTGCCAGCAGCTTGGCCAGGGCGATTGGAGGCTACACCTTC.

The chain is built from TRBV19 and TRBJ2-6; 12 bases match TRBD2. The CDR3 spans 18 residues. CDR1 and CDR2 from the germline V gene are LNHDA and SQIVND (reference sequence). The V segment lost 5 bases and the J segment 3 bases; nucleotides outside the gene matches: 8. The CDR3 here is CASSSLAGGPFGANVLTF. The CDR3 region has the DNA TGTGCCAGTAGTTCCCTAGCGGGGGGGCCTTTTGGGGCCAACGTCCTGACTTTC. Drawing the rest from reference TRBV19 and TRBJ2-6, the complete variable domain is DGGITQSPKYLFRKEGQNVTLSCEQNLNHDAMYWYRQDPGQGLRLIYYSQIVNDFQKGDIAEGYSVSREKKESFPLTVTSAQKNPTAFYLCASSSLAGGPFGANVLTFGAGSRLTVL.

This clone has only a few counts. The CDR3 nucleotides are TGTGCCAGCAGTGACCTGACAGCCTCCTACAATGAGCAGTTCTTC. Its protein product is CASSDLTASYNEQFF. This chain connects TRBV25-1 to TRBJ2-1; a weak D match, TRBD1 (5 bases). V was shortened by 3 bases and J by 0 bases, with 9 bases between the two germline ends. CDR3 length equals 15 residues. Germline V gene sequence: CDR1 MGHDK, CDR2 SYGVNS.